This T cell receptor beta chain is from a study of cytomegalovirus exposure and HLA in healthy donors. A word on this clone: Its antigen remains unknown.

Study observations and caveats: For TCR beta chains, V- and J-gene trimming was later linked to a missense DCLRE1C variant. Likely technical artifact: a cluster of highly shared sequence variants. The classifier reportedly diagnosed cytomegalovirus status with high sensitivity and specificity. Reportedly, a later analysis found an Asian-associated ancestry cluster had fewer N-insertions than the approximately 700-donor mean.

A multiplex PCR was run with 60 Vbeta primers and 13 Jbeta primers. The method was immunoSEQ multiplex PCR; TCRdb's version includes in-frame clones alone and lacks a portion of them. The sample yields fewer than 200,000 clones, 75% to 80% seen once. The source is a man between 35 and 55 years old in good health and CMV-seropositive. The material sequenced was PBMCs.

The CDR3 DNA follows: TGTGCCAGCAGCCCGGACAGGCCTGGAAACACCATATATTTT. Translated, it gives CASSPDRPGNTIYF. The V and J genes are TRBV5-5 and TRBJ1-3; 7 nucleotides align to TRBD1. CDR3 length: 14 amino acids. Germline V gene data show CDR1 as SGHKS and CDR2 as YYEKEE (reference sequence). Germline trimming cut 4 bases from V and 2 bases from J; bases unmatched to any gene: 3.